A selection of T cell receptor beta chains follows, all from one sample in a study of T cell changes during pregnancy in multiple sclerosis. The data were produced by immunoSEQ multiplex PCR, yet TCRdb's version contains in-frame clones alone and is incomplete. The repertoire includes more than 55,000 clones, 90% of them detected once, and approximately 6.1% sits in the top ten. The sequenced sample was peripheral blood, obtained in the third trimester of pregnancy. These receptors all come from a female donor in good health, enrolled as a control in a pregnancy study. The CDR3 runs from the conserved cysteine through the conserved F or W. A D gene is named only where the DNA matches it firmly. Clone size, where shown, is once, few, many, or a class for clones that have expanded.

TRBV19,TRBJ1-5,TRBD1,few,TGTGCCACTCGACAGGGGGGACAGCCCCAGCATTTT,CATRQGGQPQHF
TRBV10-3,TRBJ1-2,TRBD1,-,TGTGCCATCGGGACCGGGACAGATCATGGCTACACCTTC,CAIGTGTDHGYTF
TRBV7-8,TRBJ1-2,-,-,TGTGCCAGCAGCCCTCTGATCAGGGGAGGGGACTATGGCTACACCTTC,CASSPLIRGGDYGYTF
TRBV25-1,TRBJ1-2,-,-,TGTGCCAGCAGTGGATGGCAGGGCAATGGCTACACCTTC,CASSGWQGNGYTF
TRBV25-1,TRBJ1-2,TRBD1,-,TGTGCCAGCAGTCCCAGGGGGCTTTACTATGGCTACACCTTC,CASSPRGLYYGYTF
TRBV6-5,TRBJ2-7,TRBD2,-,TGTGCCAGCAGTTACGTCGGGGAGGGCCCCCACGAGCAGTACTTC,CASSYVGEGPHEQYF
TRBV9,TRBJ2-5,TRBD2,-,TGTGCCAGCAGCGCCGAGGCCGGGACTACGCCAGAGACCCAGTACTTC,CASSAEAGTTPETQYF
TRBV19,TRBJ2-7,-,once,TGTGCCAGTAGTGTCGGACAGTACTACGAGCAGTACTTC,CASSVGQYYEQYF
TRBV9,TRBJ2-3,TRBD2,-,TGTGCCAGCAGCGCCCCTAGCGGGGGGCCCTCCGATACGCAGTATTTT,CASSAPSGGPSDTQYF
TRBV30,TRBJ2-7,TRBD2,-,TGTGCCTGGAGCGAAGGACTAGCGGGTTACTACGAGCAGTACTTC,CAWSEGLAGYYEQYF
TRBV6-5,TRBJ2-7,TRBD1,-,TGTGCCAGCAGTTACGGTAGGACAGGGGGAAGATACGAGCAGTACTTC,CASSYGRTGGRYEQYF
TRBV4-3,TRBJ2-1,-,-,TGCGCCAGCAGCCAAGATCGGGGGACGACCTACAATGAGCAGTTCTTC,CASSQDRGTTYNEQFF